This T cell receptor (beta chain) appears in the sequencing data of a study of blood T cell repertoires in COVID-19. The CDR3 is 16 amino acids. CDR1 is KGHSH, CDR2 LQKENI, per germline. Trimming removed 2 bases at V and 5 bases at J, with 16 bases between. Repertoires were generated with immunoSEQ multiplex PCR, while TCRdb's copy carries only in-frame clones and drops some. Here the sample spans hundreds of thousands of clones, about 86% being singletons. The sequenced sample consisted of peripheral blood. This clonotype originated in a man aged 55 to 69 who had recovered from COVID-19. The chain combines TRBV18 with TRBJ1-5, with TRBD1 as a possible D gene (6 bases). In DNA form, the CDR3 reads TGTGCCAGCTCACCAGGGACACCGGGCAGCGATCAGCCCCAGCATTTT. Translation: CASSPGTPGSDQPQHF.